This T cell receptor beta chain appears in the sequencing data of a study of beta chain features in type 1 diabetes. Background on the study: Researchers looked at around 100 million sorted cells across all samples. Points from the study as a whole: There was a moderate but significant shortening of TCRB CDR3s in all four CD4+ subsets of Type 1 diabetes patients.

Of note for this clone: The antigen remains unidentified.

The whole isolated RNA underwent reverse transcription, so sequencing captured expressed TCRB transcripts. Data came from immunoSEQ multiplex PCR; TCRdb stores just in-frame clones and leaves some out. This table has 600,000 or so clones, around 12% appearing once. V was clipped by 5 bases and J by 3 bases; unmatched bases: 7. This CDR3 region has 16 residues. Germline CDR1 SGHTA, CDR2 FQGNSA. Specimen: naive CD4+ T cells from blood. The chain has TRBV7-2 and TRBJ1-6, with TRBD1 identical over 7 bases. The receptor comes from a man aged 25 to 40 with type 1 diabetes. This chain's CDR3 is CASSLSGTDYNSPLHF. The CDR3 DNA reads TGTGCCAGCAGCCTCTCGGGGACAGACTATAATTCACCCCTCCACTTT.